This TCR beta chain was captured by sequencing in a study of blood T cell repertoires in COVID-19. Study-level information: PBMCs, B-cell-depleted T cells, or T cells were the source of the cDNA or gDNA that made up the material.

This clone showed up just a few times. Self-reported history from a screening survey and questionnaire set each donor's cohort. Recovered status applied to Cohort 3 donors who had two consecutive negative PCRs. It also applied to those with clearance or with symptom resolution. Trimming took 1 base from V and 4 from J, leaving 10 bases between them. The CDR3 is 14 amino acids. Per germline, CDR1 SEHNR and CDR2 FQNEAQ (reference sequence). As originally analysed: It was from reference gene primer amplification that nucleated cell counts were estimated. Repertoires were generated with immunoSEQ multiplex PCR, while TCRdb's copy carries only in-frame clones and drops some. Clone size and V and J calls were adopted from that table, with D and trimming inferred from the DNA. Found here are 150,000 to 170,000 clones, about 88% of them singletons; the top ten hold approximately 7.3%.

The source of this sequence is a man aged 50 to 59 who had recovered from COVID-19. Sequenced: PBMCs or T cells enriched from blood (not recorded which). The chain carries TRBV7-9 and TRBJ1-2; D is possibly TRBD1 (5 bases). CDR3 nucleotides: TGTGCCAGCAGCTTAGAAGGGGAACCCTATGGCTACACCTTC. It codes for CASSLEGEPYGYTF.